This T cell receptor (beta chain) appears in the sequencing data of a study of T cell clonality in common variable immunodeficiency. Study-wide results and caveats: Patient heterogeneity in the CVID cohort limited correlations between repertoire features and clinical complications. Fewer deletions and N-nucleotide insertions were reportedly seen in common variable immunodeficiency TCR beta sequences. Compared with controls, CVID subjects had fewer shared TCRbeta clones.

CVID subjects had received replacement immunoglobulin for at least one year. Donors gave roughly 4.5 to 8 ml heparinized peripheral whole blood. The table came from immunoSEQ multiplex PCR; TCRdb's copy has only in-frame clones and leaves some out. The sample gives 20,000 to 25,000 clones, none seen only once, and the top ten clones hold around 2%. CDR3 length: 14 amino acids. Germline CDR1 reads SNHLY; CDR2 reads FYNNEI. V gave up 4 bases and J gave up 3 bases, with 12 bases separating them. There are a few counts of this clone. Its antigen is as yet unknown. The read ends 3 residues shy of where the CDR3 ends; the end is completed using the germline J gene.

V usage is TRBV2 and J usage is TRBJ1-1; D is unresolved. The sequence was collected from a human donor with common variable immunodeficiency. Sequenced: peripheral blood mononuclear cells. CDR3 sequence reads: CASSVVGMDTEAFF. CDR3 bases read: TGTGCCAGCAGTGTCGTCGGTATGGACACTGAA.